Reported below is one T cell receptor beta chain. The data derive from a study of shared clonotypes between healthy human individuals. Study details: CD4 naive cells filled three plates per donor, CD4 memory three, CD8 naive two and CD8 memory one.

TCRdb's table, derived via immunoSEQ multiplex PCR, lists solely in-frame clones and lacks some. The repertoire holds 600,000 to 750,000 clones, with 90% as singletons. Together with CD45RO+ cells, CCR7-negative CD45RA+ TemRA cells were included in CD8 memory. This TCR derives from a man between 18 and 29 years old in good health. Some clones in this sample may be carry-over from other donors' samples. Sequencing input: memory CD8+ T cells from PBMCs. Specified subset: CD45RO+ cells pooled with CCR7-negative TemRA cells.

CDR3 amino acids: CASSPGTGPTSYNEQFF. CDR3 sequence (DNA): TGTGCCAGCAGCCCCGGGACAGGCCCAACCTCCTACAATGAGCAGTTCTTC. The V call is TRBV11-3, the J call TRBJ2-1, with 8 bases fitting TRBD1. Germline V gene lookup returns CDR1 SGHNT and CDR2 YENEEA. The CDR3 length is 17 residues. J gave up 0 bases and V 5 bases, and 9 bases lay outside the gene matches.